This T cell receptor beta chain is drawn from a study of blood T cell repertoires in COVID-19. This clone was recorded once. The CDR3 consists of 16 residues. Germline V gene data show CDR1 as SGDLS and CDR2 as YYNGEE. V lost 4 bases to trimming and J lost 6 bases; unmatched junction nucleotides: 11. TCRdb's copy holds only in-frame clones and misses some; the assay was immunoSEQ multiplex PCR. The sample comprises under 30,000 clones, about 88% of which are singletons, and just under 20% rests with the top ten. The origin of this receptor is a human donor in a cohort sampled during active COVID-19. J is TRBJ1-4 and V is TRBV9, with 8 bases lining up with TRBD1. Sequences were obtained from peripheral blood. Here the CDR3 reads CASSTGTGSGYEKLFF. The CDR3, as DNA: TGTGCCAGCAGCACGGGGACAGGCTCCGGGTATGAAAAACTGTTTTTT.